These 28 T cell receptor beta chains came from one sample sequenced in a study of regulatory T cells in long-lasting Graves disease. Libraries of TCR beta came from iRepertoire HTBI primers plus Arm-PCR of CDR3 regions. A single record per CDR3 protein comes from TCRdb applying MiXCR to the multiplex PCR reads. The table includes about 420,000 distinct CDR3 sequences, over 15% detected once. The time point denotes: newly diagnosed GD, antithyroid drugs for less than 3 months. PBMC-derived RNA was used for the TCR library. The sample also formed part of further work on T cells in Graves' hyperthyroidism and ophthalmopathy.

The sample was peripheral blood mononuclear cells (PBMCs), taken at new diagnosis, from a patient treated with antithyroid drugs. The receptor set was obtained from a woman younger than 35 with Graves disease.

This clonotype was observed many times. This chain links TRBV12-3 or TRBV12-4 with TRBJ1-1; D is perhaps TRBD1 (6 bases). The germline V and J ends were trimmed by 0 bases and 5 bases, with 13 bases remaining between them. The CDR3 has 15 residues. The CDR3 DNA reads as TGTGCCAGCAGTTTAGCGGGGGCCATCCGGACTGAAGCTTTCTTT. It is translated as CASSLAGAIRTEAFF.

This clonotype was detected many times. The J gene is TRBJ1-1, the V gene TRBV5-1, with D perhaps matching TRBD1 (5 bases). The V end lost 0 bases, the J end lost 4 bases, and 13 bases lay between the germline ends. The CDR3 extends over 15 amino acids. CDR1 is SGHRS and CDR2 is YFSETQ in the germline V gene. The CDR3 coding sequence is TGCGCCAGCAGCTTGGTGGGGATCGACAGCACTGAAGCTTTCTTT. Translation gives CASSLVGIDSTEAFF. Based on the CDR3 plus reference TRBV5-1 and TRBJ1-1, the full variable domain is KAGVTQTPRYLIKTRGQQVTLSCSPISGHRSVSWYQQTPGQGLQFLFEYFSETQRNKGNFPGRFSGRQFSNSRSEMNVSTLELGDSALYLCASSLVGIDSTEAFFGQGTRLTVV.

The chain carries TRBV7-9 and TRBJ1-6; D is undetermined. This CDR3 contains 15 residues. Germline lookup yields CDR1 SEHNR and CDR2 FQNEAQ (reference sequence). Trimming stripped 3 bases from V and 5 bases from J, with 11 bases between. CDR3 loop: CASSFQNVDNSPLHF. The CDR3, as DNA: TGTGCCAGCAGCTTTCAGAACGTGGATAATTCACCCCTCCACTTT.

This clonotype was seen a few times. This chain joins TRBV7-6 and TRBJ2-3; 8 bases fit TRBD1. This CDR3 has 17 amino acids. Germline values: CDR1 SGHVS, CDR2 FNYEAQ. The ends lost 0 bases at V and 3 bases at J; junction bases unmatched: 8. The CDR3 loop is CASSLAAGGGSTDTQYF. DNA of the CDR3: TGTGCCAGCAGCTTAGCCGCAGGGGGCGGATCGACAGATACGCAGTATTTT.

The chain recombines TRBV20-1 with TRBJ1-3; D might be TRBD1 (5 bases). V lost 6 bases, J lost 0 bases, and 15 bases lay in between. The CDR3 is 15 residues long. Germline values: CDR1 DFQATT, CDR2 SNEGSKA (reference sequence). CDR3 sequence: CSASTGRRSGNTIYF. The CDR3 DNA reads as TGCAGTGCAAGCACGGGACGGCGCTCTGGAAACACCATATATTTT.

About this clonotype: A clone one base away is much larger, so this may be a read error. The chain employs TRBV20-1 and TRBJ2-5, with D maybe TRBD1 (6 bases). Trimming pared 3 bases from V and 11 bases from J, leaving 31 bases between. The CDR3 is 17 amino acids. Per the germline V gene, CDR1 is DFQATT and CDR2 is SNEGSKA (reference sequence). In nucleotides, the CDR3 is TGCAGTGCTAGTAGGGACAAGCGGACGAGCTCCTACAATGAGCAGTACTTC. Its protein is CSASRDKRTSSYNEQYF.

The chain joins TRBV29-1 to TRBJ2-7, with D possibly TRBD1 on 5 matching bases. The CDR3 is 12 residues long. Trimming cost V 3 bases and J 6 bases, with 12 bases left between them. CDR1 and CDR2 (germline): SQVTM, ANQGSEA. The CDR3 DNA sequence: TGCAGCGTTGAGACAGTCTCCGTCGAGCAGTACTTC. This codes for CSVETVSVEQYF.

This clonotype was picked up many times. The chain joins TRBV2 to TRBJ2-1; D gene ambiguous. Germline V gene sequence: CDR1 SNHLY, CDR2 FYNNEI. The CDR3 covers 14 residues. V shed 7 bases and J shed 7 bases, with 17 bases lying between them. CDR3 in DNA: TGTGCCAGCATATCGATAAGGTTAAGGAATGAGCAGTTCTTC. Translated: CASISIRLRNEQFF.

This clonotype came up many times. The V gene is TRBV28, the J gene TRBJ2-1; D is perhaps TRBD2 (5 bases). V lost 6 bases to trimming and J lost 7 bases, with 10 bases between them. Germline loops: CDR1 MDHEN, CDR2 SYDVKM. This CDR3 is built from 12 residues. The CDR3 region is CASSSGRNEQFF. The CDR3 DNA is TGTGCCAGCAGCTCTGGGAGAAATGAGCAGTTCTTC.

The chain employs TRBV20-1 and TRBJ2-6; 9 nucleotides align to TRBD1. The junction had 8 bases not matched to a gene; V was cut back by 0 bases and J by 2 bases. CDR1 is DFQATT, CDR2 SNEGSKA, per germline (reference sequence). The length of the CDR3 is 18 residues. CDR3 loop: CSAREAGTGLAGANVLTF. CDR3 sequence (DNA): TGCAGTGCTAGAGAGGCCGGGACAGGGCTTGCTGGGGCCAACGTCCTGACTTTC.

The table lists this clonotype with many counts. The chain recombines TRBV28 with TRBJ2-5; D ambiguous. The length of the CDR3 is 13 residues. Germline V lookup: CDR1 MDHEN, CDR2 SYDVKM. Deletions cut 7 bases from V and 1 base from J, with 10 bases between. The CDR3 reads CASTLPGQETQYF. Written as DNA, the CDR3 is TGTGCCAGCACTCTGCCCGGCCAAGAGACCCAGTACTTC.

This clonotype was recorded many times. The chain employs TRBV6-1 and TRBJ2-1; D remains unclear. With 3 bases removed from V and 3 bases from J, the gap between germline ends came to 6 bases. CDR1 MNHNS and CDR2 SASEGT come from the germline V gene. The CDR3 has 13 amino acids. CDR3 amino acids: CASSDRDYNEQFF. The CDR3 bases are TGTGCCAGCAGTGATAGGGACTACAATGAGCAGTTCTTC.

This clonotype was counted at least ten times. The rearrangement links TRBV18 to TRBJ2-7, with 9 positions matching TRBD1. In germline, CDR1 is KGHSH, CDR2 LQKENI. The CDR3 totals 13 residues. Trimming at V came to 4 bases and at J to 3 bases, leaving 1 base not matched to a gene. This chain's CDR3 is CASSRDRDYEQYF. The CDR3 DNA reads TGTGCCAGCTCACGGGACAGGGACTACGAGCAGTACTTC.

This clonotype occurred many times. The CDR3 region has the DNA TGTGCCAGCAGAAACAGGGTGTATGGTGAAGCTTTCTTT. It translates to CASRNRVYGEAFF. The V call is TRBV27, the J call TRBJ1-1; perhaps TRBD1 as D (6 bases). The CDR3 is 13 residues long. Trimming removed 6 bases from V and 7 bases from J, with 15 bases in between. Germline lookup yields CDR1 MNHEY and CDR2 SMNVEV (reference sequence).

The chain combines TRBV5-4 with TRBJ1-3; TRBD1 matches 7 bases. CDR1 and CDR2 from the germline V gene are SGHNT and YYREEE (reference sequence). This CDR3 has 14 residues. The V and J ends lost 2 bases and 4 bases, in that order; junction bases with no gene match: 3. In nucleotides, the CDR3 is TGTGCCAGCAGCTTACAGGGGCCCGGAAACACCATATATTTT. Amino acids: CASSLQGPGNTIYF.

This clonotype has more than one count but fewer than ten. This chain joins TRBV6-2 or TRBV6-3 and TRBJ2-1, with D unresolved. The CDR3 sequence is 13 residues long. Germline CDR1 MNHEY, CDR2 SVGEGT. V lost 3 bases, J lost 7 bases, and 10 bases lay in between. The CDR3: CASSYAVLNEQFF. The CDR3 bases are TGTGCCAGCAGTTATGCGGTTTTGAATGAGCAGTTCTTC.

This clonotype was counted only a few times. The chain uses TRBV7-9 and TRBJ2-5, with D possibly matching TRBD2 (6 bases). V lost 7 bases and J lost 4, with 19 bases in between. CDR3 length: 15 amino acids. Germline V gives CDR1 SEHNR, CDR2 FQNEAQ (reference sequence). The DNA for the CDR3 is TGTGCCAGCAAGGAGGGCCTGATAGTATCAGAGACCCAGTACTTC. Protein sequence: CASKEGLIVSETQYF.

The V and J genes are TRBV13 and TRBJ2-1; 12 nucleotides line up with TRBD2. Germline CDR1 reads PRHDT; CDR2 reads FYEKMQ (reference sequence). CDR3 length: 17 amino acids. Germline trimming cut 5 bases from V and 10 bases from J; bases unmatched to any gene: 15. The CDR3 protein is CASSENPLAGGSYEQFF. The CDR3 coding sequence is TGTGCCAGCAGCGAAAACCCCCTAGCGGGAGGGTCCTACGAGCAGTTCTTC.

A word on this clonotype: A much larger clone differs from this one at a single base, so this may be a read error. The chain couples TRBV7-9 to TRBJ2-7, with D possibly TRBD1 on 5 matching bases. Between the trimmed V and J ends, which lost 6 bases and 1 base, there was a span of 10 bases. There are 13 residues in the CDR3. Germline loops: CDR1 SEHNR, CDR2 FQNEAQ (reference sequence). CDR3: CASRPDISYEQYF. CDR3 nucleotide sequence: TGTGCCAGCAGACCGGACATATCCTACGAGCAGTACTTC.

This clonotype was recorded a few times. A much larger clone is a single base away; this may be a read error. The V and J genes are TRBV27 and TRBJ1-1; 7 positions agree with TRBD1. V shed 4 bases, J shed 4 bases, and the junction held 9 bases outside the gene matches. The CDR3 spans 15 residues. Germline V lookup: CDR1 MNHEY, CDR2 SMNVEV (reference sequence). CDR3 DNA: TGTGCCAGCAGTTCATCAAGACAGGGTGGCACTGAAGCTTTCTTT. The encoded protein is CASSSSRQGGTEAFF.

This clonotype was seen at least ten times. The CDR3 loop is CSAMDRAVSYEQYF. CDR3 nucleotides: TGCAGTGCTATGGACAGGGCTGTCTCCTACGAGCAGTACTTC. The chain employs TRBV20-1 and TRBJ2-7; 8 bases map to TRBD1. This CDR3 is built from 14 residues. The germline CDR1 and CDR2 sequences are DFQATT and SNEGSKA (reference sequence). Trimming removed 4 bases from V and 0 bases from J; junction bases left unmatched: 5.

The V gene is TRBV29-1, the J gene TRBJ2-2; D gene uncertain. The CDR3 is 11 amino acids. Looked up from germline, CDR1 is SQVTM and CDR2 is ANQGSEA. Deletions cut 4 bases from V and 7 bases from J, with 7 bases between. This chain's CDR3 is CSVGRDGELFF. In DNA form, the CDR3 reads TGCAGCGTTGGAAGGGACGGGGAGCTGTTTTTT.

This clonotype was detected many times. The chain employs TRBV2 and TRBJ2-7, with 8 bases aligning to TRBD2. The length of the CDR3 is 15 residues. CDR1 is SNHLY and CDR2 is FYNNEI in the germline V gene. J was trimmed by 6 bases and V by 2 bases; bases with no gene match: 9. CDR3 DNA: TGTGCCAGCAGTGAACTAGCGGGCTACCCGGGCGAGCAGTACTTC. This gives the protein CASSELAGYPGEQYF.

Details on this clonotype: A read error is possible here, since a much larger clone lies one base away. The chain uses TRBV3-1 and TRBJ1-6; D remains unclear. Germline CDR1 is LGHDT and CDR2 is YNNKEL (reference sequence). The V and J ends lost 4 bases and 7 bases respectively, with 20 bases between them. The CDR3 covers 17 residues. The DNA of the CDR3 is TGTGCCAGCAGCCGAAGGGTCGGTGAAGGGTACAATTCACCCCTCCACTTT. The encoded protein is CASSRRVGEGYNSPLHF. The complete variable domain, with remaining parts taken from reference TRBV3-1 and TRBJ1-6, reads DTAVSQTPKYLVTQMGNDKSIKCEQNLGHDTMYWYKQDSKKFLKIMFSYNNKELIINETVPNRFSPKSPDKAHLNLHINSLELGDSAVYFCASSRRVGEGYNSPLHFGNGTRLTVT.

This clonotype has just a few counts. Just one base apart from a much larger clone, this may be a read error. The rearrangement joins TRBV7-2 to TRBJ2-1, with TRBD2 identical over 8 bases. The CDR3 sequence is 14 residues long. The germline gives CDR1 SGHTA, CDR2 FQGNSA. The CDR3 protein is CANSLSGTSNEQFF. The DNA for the CDR3 is TGTGCCAACAGCTTATCCGGGACTAGCAATGAGCAGTTCTTC.

This chain connects TRBV5-4 to TRBJ2-3; 10 bases agree with TRBD2. The CDR3 is 16 residues long. J was trimmed by 6 bases and V by 0 bases; bases with no gene match: 7. Germline CDR1 and CDR2: SGHNT and YYREEE (reference sequence). CDR3 DNA sequence: TGTGCCAGCAGCTTGGGGAGCCTAGCGGGAGCGGATACGCAGTATTTT. It encodes CASSLGSLAGADTQYF.

The J gene is TRBJ1-4, the V gene TRBV15; no definite D call. The closer fit of TRBJ1-6 to the DNA end suggests the J call may be wrong. Germline values: CDR1 LNHNV, CDR2 YYDKDF (reference sequence). This CDR3 has 15 residues. This CDR3 reads CATSRDPRHNSPLHF. DNA of the CDR3: TGTGCCACCAGCAGAGACCCGAGACATAATTCACCCCTCCACTTT.

This clonotype occurred a few times. The V call is TRBV7-9, the J call TRBJ1-3; no firm D call. CDR1 and CDR2 (germline): SEHNR, FQNEAQ (reference sequence). The CDR3 extends over 15 amino acids. V was cut by 1 base and J by 2 bases, with 9 bases left in between. The CDR3 is CASSLVRGPGNTIYF. The CDR3 region has the DNA TGTGCCAGCAGCTTAGTCCGAGGGCCTGGAAACACCATATATTTT.